The 22 T cell receptor beta chains below come from one sample, sequenced in a study of blood T cell repertoires in COVID-19. Libraries were prepared by immunoSEQ multiplex PCR; TCRdb keeps only in-frame clonotypes and omits some of them. The table shows 350,000 to 500,000 clones, with nearly 90% occurring only once. Sequenced: PBMCs or T cells enriched from blood (not recorded which). The receptors here all came from a woman between 18 and 29 years old who had been exposed to COVID-19.

The rearrangement uses TRBV14 and TRBJ1-3, with no clear D. The germline V gene has CDR1 SGHDN and CDR2 FVKESK. Deletions cut 4 bases from V and 0 bases from J, with 13 bases between. The CDR3 loop spans 16 amino acids. This CDR3 is CASSPRSLSSGNTIYF. The CDR3 DNA is TGTGCCAGCAGCCCCCGTTCGCTGAGCTCTGGAAACACCATATATTTT. Together with reference TRBV14 and TRBJ1-3, the CDR3 gives the full variable domain: EAGVTQFPSHSVIEKGQTVTLRCDPISGHDNLYWYRRVMGKEIKFLLHFVKESKQDESGMPNNRFLAERTGGTYSTLKVQPAELEDSGVYFCASSPRSLSSGNTIYFGEGSWLTVV.

This chain joins TRBV15 and TRBJ1-2; 7 bases match TRBD1. Trimming removed 2 bases from V and 4 bases from J; junction bases left unmatched: 7. CDR1 and CDR2 (germline): LNHNV, YYDKDF (reference sequence). This CDR3 contains 15 residues. CDR3 in DNA: TGTGCCACCAGCAGAACTACAGGGGCCATCTATGGCTACACCTTC. Protein: CATSRTTGAIYGYTF. The full variable domain, completed using reference TRBV15 and TRBJ1-2, is DAMVIQNPRYQVTQFGKPVTLSCSQTLNHNVMYWYQQKSSQAPKLLFHYYDKDFNNEADTPDNFQSRRPNTSFCFLDIRSPGLGDTAMYLCATSRTTGAIYGYTFGSGTRLTVV.

This clone occurred a few times. This chain links TRBV2 with TRBJ2-2; no firm D call. Germline V lookup: CDR1 SNHLY, CDR2 FYNNEI. Trimming pared 6 bases from V and 0 bases from J, leaving 8 bases between. CDR3 length equals 14 residues. CDR3 amino acids: CASSVLPNTGELFF. The CDR3 DNA reads TGTGCCAGCAGCGTTCTACCGAACACCGGGGAGCTGTTTTTT.

V usage is TRBV5-4 and J usage is TRBJ1-1; 8 bases map to TRBD1. After removal of 4 bases from V and 5 bases from J, the junction contained 4 bases not matched to a gene. The CDR3 has 13 residues. The germline V gene has CDR1 SGHNT and CDR2 YYREEE (reference sequence). The CDR3 region has the DNA TGTGCCAGCAGCACATGGACAGGGACTGAAGCTTTCTTT. It specifies CASSTWTGTEAFF.

This sequence joins TRBV19 and TRBJ2-7; 8 bases fit TRBD2. Germline V gives CDR1 LNHDA, CDR2 SQIVND (reference sequence). V was pared by 5 bases and J by 4 bases, with 10 bases of the junction left unmatched. CDR3 length: 15 amino acids. CDR3 amino acids: CASSSNREGRYEQYF. DNA for the CDR3: TGTGCCAGTAGTTCCAACCGGGAGGGCCGGTACGAGCAGTACTTC.

J is TRBJ1-6 and V is TRBV9; no definite D call. The CDR3 totals 16 residues. Germline CDR1 SGDLS, CDR2 YYNGEE. The V and J ends lost 4 bases and 7 bases respectively, with 18 bases between them. For the CDR3, the DNA is TGTGCCAGCAGCCCTGGCAGTCTCGGCAGGAATTCACCCCTCCACTTT. This encodes CASSPGSLGRNSPLHF.

The chain employs TRBV9 and TRBJ1-3; unclear D gene. The CDR3 runs 16 residues. Between the trimmed V and J ends, which lost 3 bases and 4 bases, there was a span of 17 bases. Per the germline V gene, CDR1 is SGDLS and CDR2 is YYNGEE. The CDR3 DNA follows: TGTGCCAGCAGCGCCCAGTTTTTTGGGCCCGGAAACACCATATATTTT. It translates to CASSAQFFGPGNTIYF.

This chain connects TRBV5-6 to TRBJ2-7, with D maybe TRBD1 (6 bases). Deletions cut 0 bases from V and 7 bases from J, with 20 bases between. The CDR3 consists of 16 residues. Germline values: CDR1 SGHDT, CDR2 YYEEEE. CDR3 protein: CASSLGGAQGFIEQYF. CDR3 nucleotide sequence: TGTGCCAGCAGCTTGGGGGGAGCCCAGGGGTTTATTGAGCAGTACTTC.

Regarding this clone: Mismatch with germline at one junction end may stem from a read error. The chain uses TRBV6-2 or TRBV6-3 and TRBJ2-3; 11 nucleotides agree with TRBD1. The germline CDR1 and CDR2 sequences are MNHEY and SVGEGT. This CDR3 has 15 amino acids. The CDR3 protein is CASSLRTGGTDTQYF. The CDR3 nucleotides are TGTGCCAGCAGTTTACGGACAGGGGGCACGGATACGCAGTATTTT.

This clone was picked up one time. The gene calls are TRBV28 and TRBJ1-5; 8 bases match TRBD1. CDR3 size: 16 residues. The V gene's germline CDR1 is MDHEN and CDR2 SYDVKM. V gave up 6 bases and J gave up 7 bases; unmatched junction bases: 14. The CDR3 sequence: CASSFRGQGGLQPQHF. The CDR3 DNA follows: TGTGCCAGCAGCTTCCGAGGACAGGGCGGGTTGCAGCCCCAGCATTTT.

The chain joins TRBV5-6 to TRBJ1-5; D remains unclear. The CDR3 loop spans 13 amino acids. Germline V gives CDR1 SGHDT, CDR2 YYEEEE. V was pared by 3 bases and J by 5 bases, with 9 bases between. The CDR3 coding sequence is TGTGCCAGCAGCTCGGGAGGCTATCAGCCCCAGCATTTT. Amino acid sequence: CASSSGGYQPQHF. The complete variable domain, with remaining parts taken from reference TRBV5-6 and TRBJ1-5, reads DAGVTQSPTHLIKTRGQQVTLRCSPKSGHDTVSWYQQALGQGPQFIFQYYEEEERQRGNFPDRFSGHQFPNYSSELNVNALLLGDSALYLCASSSGGYQPQHFGDGTRLSIL.

The genes are TRBV5-1 and TRBJ1-5, with TRBD1 matching over 7 bases. Germline V gives CDR1 SGHRS, CDR2 YFSETQ. The CDR3 has 15 residues. V was pared by 6 bases and J by 7 bases, with 13 bases of the junction left unmatched. This chain's CDR3 is CASTGPGTGVQPQHF. The CDR3 bases are TGCGCCAGCACCGGTCCAGGAACAGGGGTCCAGCCCCAGCATTTT.

V is TRBV7-9 and J is TRBJ2-7, with TRBD1 matching over 7 bases. The CDR3 spans 15 residues. Germline CDR1 is SEHNR and CDR2 is FQNEAQ (reference sequence). V lost 2 bases to trimming and J lost 6 bases; unmatched junction nucleotides: 10. The CDR3 here is CASSLLPGQYVEQYF. In DNA, the CDR3 is TGTGCCAGCAGCTTACTACCGGGACAGTACGTCGAGCAGTACTTC.

This clone was seen a handful of times. The chain uses TRBV6-5 and TRBJ1-5, with TRBD1 as a possible D gene (5 bases). The germline CDR1 and CDR2 sequences are MNHEY and SVGAGI. This CDR3 contains 14 residues. The V and J ends lost 7 bases and 6 bases respectively, with 16 bases between them. The DNA of the CDR3 is TGTGCCAGCAAAGCAGGGCTGTACACTCAGCCCCAGCATTTT. Residues: CASKAGLYTQPQHF.

V and J are TRBV12-5 and TRBJ1-1; no clear D. V dropped 6 bases and J dropped 7 bases, with 9 bases sitting between them. This CDR3 region has 11 residues. Germline V gives CDR1 LGHNT, CDR2 FRNRAP. The CDR3 region is CASGSQDEAFF. CDR3 DNA sequence: TGTGCTAGTGGATCGCAGGATGAAGCTTTCTTT.

The CDR3 here is CASSPGQGGVEQYF. Here the CDR3 DNA reads TGTGCCAGCTCACCGGGACAGGGGGGGGTCGAGCAGTACTTC. The chain carries TRBV18 and TRBJ2-7; 11 nucleotides match TRBD1. The CDR3 covers 14 residues. The V gene's germline CDR1 is KGHSH and CDR2 LQKENI. J lost 6 bases, V lost 3 bases, and 4 bases had no gene match. The whole variable domain, remainder taken from reference TRBV18 and TRBJ2-7, is NAGVMQNPRHLVRRRGQEARLRCSPMKGHSHVYWYRQLPEEGLKFMVYLQKENIIDESGMPKERFSAEFPKEGPSILRIQQVVRGDSAAYFCASSPGQGGVEQYFGPGTRLTVT.

This chain uses TRBV9 with TRBJ2-3, with 10 positions matching TRBD2. Germline V gene lookup returns CDR1 SGDLS and CDR2 YYNGEE. The CDR3 spans 15 residues. Losses at the gene ends were 6 bases for V and 2 bases for J; bases not matched to a gene: 6. The CDR3 coding sequence is TGTGCCAGCACCTCAACTAGCGGGACCACAGATACGCAGTATTTT. It translates to CASTSTSGTTDTQYF.

The chain is built from TRBV7-2 and TRBJ1-6; 8 bases line up with TRBD1. V gave up 2 bases and J gave up 7 bases; unmatched junction bases: 4. The V gene's germline CDR1 is SGHTA and CDR2 FQGNSA. This CDR3 has 15 amino acids. The DNA for the CDR3 is TGTGCCAGCAGCTTAACAGACAGGGGAAATTCACCCCTCCACTTT. Residues: CASSLTDRGNSPLHF.

The chain has TRBV19 and TRBJ1-2; D unclear. The CDR3 is 13 residues long. V was clipped by 3 bases and J by 4 bases, with 9 bases between them. CDR1 and CDR2 from the germline V gene are LNHDA and SQIVND (reference sequence). CDR3 DNA: TGTGCCAGTAGTATGACACTAGTCTATGGCTACACCTTC. Its protein product is CASSMTLVYGYTF. Using reference TRBV19 and TRBJ1-2 for the parts outside the CDR3, the full variable domain is DGGITQSPKYLFRKEGQNVTLSCEQNLNHDAMYWYRQDPGQGLRLIYYSQIVNDFQKGDIAEGYSVSREKKESFPLTVTSAQKNPTAFYLCASSMTLVYGYTFGSGTRLTVV.

The chain recombines TRBV6-2 or TRBV6-3 with TRBJ2-2; 10 bases line up with TRBD1. Per germline, CDR1 MNHEY and CDR2 SVGEGT. V lost 6 bases, J lost 1 base, and 11 bases stayed unmatched. CDR3 length: 18 residues. The DNA for the CDR3 is TGTGCCAGCAGCCCTGCAAGGCGGGACAGGGGGAACACCGGGGAGCTGTTTTTT. Translated, it gives CASSPARRDRGNTGELFF.

The genes are TRBV6-5 and TRBJ1-3, with D perhaps TRBD1 (5 bases). V shed 8 bases and J shed 1 base, with 6 bases lying between them. Germline V gene lookup returns CDR1 MNHEY and CDR2 SVGAGI. This CDR3 has 12 residues. CDR3 sequence: CASAGSGNTIYF. The CDR3 nucleotides are TGTGCCAGCGCAGGGTCTGGAAACACCATATATTTT.

The genes are TRBV6-5 and TRBJ2-7; 7 bases fit TRBD2. J lost 5 bases, V lost 2 bases, and 3 bases had no gene match. Germline V gene sequence: CDR1 MNHEY, CDR2 SVGAGI. CDR3 length: 13 residues. The chain's CDR3 is CASSYQGGDEQYF. CDR3 in DNA: TGTGCCAGCAGTTACCAGGGAGGGGACGAGCAGTACTTC.